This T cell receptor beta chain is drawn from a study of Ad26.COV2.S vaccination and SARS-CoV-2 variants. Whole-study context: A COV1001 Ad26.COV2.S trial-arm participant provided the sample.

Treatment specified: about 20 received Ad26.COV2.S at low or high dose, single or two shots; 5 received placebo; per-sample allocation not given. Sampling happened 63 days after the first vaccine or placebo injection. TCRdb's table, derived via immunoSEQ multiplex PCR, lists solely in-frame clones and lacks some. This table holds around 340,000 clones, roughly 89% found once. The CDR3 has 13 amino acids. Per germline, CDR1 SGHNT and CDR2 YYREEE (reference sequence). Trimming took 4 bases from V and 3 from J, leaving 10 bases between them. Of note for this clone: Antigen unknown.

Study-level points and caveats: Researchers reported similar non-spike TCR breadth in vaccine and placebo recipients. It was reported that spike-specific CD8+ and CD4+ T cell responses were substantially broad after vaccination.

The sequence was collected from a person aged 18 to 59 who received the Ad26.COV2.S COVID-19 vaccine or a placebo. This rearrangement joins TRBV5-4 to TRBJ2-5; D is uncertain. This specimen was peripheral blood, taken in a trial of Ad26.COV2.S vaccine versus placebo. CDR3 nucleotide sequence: TGTGCCAGCAGCGCACGTATCGAAGAGACCCAGTACTTC. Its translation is CASSARIEETQYF.